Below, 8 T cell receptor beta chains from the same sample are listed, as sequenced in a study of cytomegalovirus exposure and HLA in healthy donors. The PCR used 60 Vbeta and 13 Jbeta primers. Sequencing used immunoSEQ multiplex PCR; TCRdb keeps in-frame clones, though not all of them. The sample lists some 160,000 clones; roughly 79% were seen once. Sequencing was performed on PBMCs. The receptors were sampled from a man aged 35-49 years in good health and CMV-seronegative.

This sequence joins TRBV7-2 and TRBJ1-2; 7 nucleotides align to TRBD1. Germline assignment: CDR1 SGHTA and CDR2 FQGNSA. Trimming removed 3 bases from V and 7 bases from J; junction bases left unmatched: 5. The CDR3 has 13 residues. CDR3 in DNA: TGTGCCAGCAGCTTGGAGGGGGCGTCTGGCTACACCTTC. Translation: CASSLEGASGYTF.

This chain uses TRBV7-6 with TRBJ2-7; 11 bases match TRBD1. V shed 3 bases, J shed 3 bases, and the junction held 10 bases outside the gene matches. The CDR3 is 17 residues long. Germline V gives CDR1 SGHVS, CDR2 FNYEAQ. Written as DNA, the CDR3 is TGTGCCAGCAGCTTGCTAACTCCGGGACAGGGGGACTACGAGCAGTACTTC. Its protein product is CASSLLTPGQGDYEQYF. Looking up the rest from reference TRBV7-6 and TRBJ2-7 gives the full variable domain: GAGVSQSPRYKVTKRGQDVALRCDPISGHVSLYWYRQALGQGPEFLTYFNYEAQQDKSGLPNDRFSAERPEGSISTLTIQRTEQRDSAMYRCASSLLTPGQGDYEQYFGPGTRLTVT.

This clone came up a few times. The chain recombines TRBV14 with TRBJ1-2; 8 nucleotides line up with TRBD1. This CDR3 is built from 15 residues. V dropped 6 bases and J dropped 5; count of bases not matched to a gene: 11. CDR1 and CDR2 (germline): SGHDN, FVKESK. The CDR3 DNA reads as TGTGCCAGCAGACGGACAGGGATGACTATTTATGGCTACACCTTC. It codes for CASRRTGMTIYGYTF.

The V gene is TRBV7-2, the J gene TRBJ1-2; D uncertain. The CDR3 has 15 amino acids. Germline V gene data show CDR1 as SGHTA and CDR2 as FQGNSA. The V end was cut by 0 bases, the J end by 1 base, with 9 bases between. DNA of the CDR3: TGTGCCAGCAGCTTAGCTAGGGAGCGTAACTATGGCTACACCTTC. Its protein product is CASSLARERNYGYTF.

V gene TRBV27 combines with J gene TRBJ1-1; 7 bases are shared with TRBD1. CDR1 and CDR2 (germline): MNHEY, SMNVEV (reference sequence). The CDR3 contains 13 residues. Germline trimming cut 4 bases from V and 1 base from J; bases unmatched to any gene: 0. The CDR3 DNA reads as TGTGCCAGCAGTTGGACAGGGAACACTGAAGCTTTCTTT. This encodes CASSWTGNTEAFF.

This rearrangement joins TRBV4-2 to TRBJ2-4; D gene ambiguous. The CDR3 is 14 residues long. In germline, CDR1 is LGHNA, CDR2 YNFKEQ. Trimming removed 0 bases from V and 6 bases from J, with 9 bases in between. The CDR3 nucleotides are TGTGCCAGCAGCCAAGAGGCAAGGAGAAACATTCAGTACTTC. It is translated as CASSQEARRNIQYF.

CDR3: CASSVQGTSYEQYF. CDR3 DNA sequence: TGTGCCAGCAGTGTACAGGGGACCTCCTACGAGCAGTACTTC. The J gene is TRBJ2-7, the V gene TRBV2; 7 bases match TRBD1. This CDR3 comprises 14 residues. Germline loops: CDR1 SNHLY, CDR2 FYNNEI. J gave up 0 bases and V 4 bases, and 3 bases lay outside the gene matches. Full variable domain (remainder filled in from reference TRBV2 and TRBJ2-7): EPEVTQTPSHQVTQMGQEVILRCVPISNHLYFYWYRQILGQKVEFLVSFYNNEISEKSEIFDDQFSVERPDGSNFTLKIRSTKLEDSAMYFCASSVQGTSYEQYFGPGTRLTVT.

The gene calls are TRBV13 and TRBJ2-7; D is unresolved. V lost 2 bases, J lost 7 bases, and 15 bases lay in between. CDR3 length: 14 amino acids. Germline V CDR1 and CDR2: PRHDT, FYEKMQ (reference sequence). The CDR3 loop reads CASSLRLGLREQYV. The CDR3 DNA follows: TGTGCCAGCAGCTTACGGCTCGGCCTAAGGGAGCAGTACGTC.